Given below is one T cell receptor beta chain in context. This CDR3 is built from 16 residues. Germline CDR1 and CDR2: SGHRS and YFSETQ. Between the trimmed V and J ends, which lost 0 bases and 0 bases, there was a span of 13 bases. The assay was immunoSEQ multiplex PCR, and TCRdb's table has in-frame clones only and misses some. This sample has around 140,000 clones, with approximately 86% found just once. This entry comes from a study of blood T cell repertoires in COVID-19. The TCR was taken from a woman between 45 and 60 years old with acute or convalescent COVID-19. Sequenced input: peripheral blood. The chain uses TRBV5-1 and TRBJ2-7; D might be TRBD1 (6 bases). This CDR3 reads CASSLGPDRSSYEQYF. The CDR3 region has the DNA TGCGCCAGCAGCTTGGGACCCGACAGGAGCTCCTACGAGCAGTACTTC.